This TCR beta chain was observed in a study of T cells after yellow fever vaccination. This clonotype was counted only a few times. Its antigen remains unidentified. It was through 5'RACE template switching that TCR cDNA was made, with a universal primer site and UMIs added. TCRdb passed the 5' RACE reads through MiXCR, listing each CDR3 protein once. This sample has some 500,000 distinct CDR3 sequences, with less than 15% found just once. CDR3 length equals 15 residues. CDR1 is SGHRS and CDR2 is YFSETQ in the germline V gene. V gave up 4 bases and J gave up 2 bases, with 14 bases separating them. Study-level results: Abundant bulk-derived clonotypes could contaminate FACS-sorted repertoires. Detected again after the booster were most primary-vaccination clones, at 95% to 98% CD4 and approximately 90% CD8.

This chain joins TRBV5-1 and TRBJ2-3; D tentatively reads TRBD1 or TRBD2 (5 bases each). Sequences were derived from PBMCs, sampled on the day of the yellow fever booster vaccination. This receptor was obtained from a man aged 30 to 39 who received the YFV17D yellow fever vaccine. CDR3 nucleotides: TGCGCCAGCAGCATTAGGGACCCCTCCACAGATACGCAGTATTTT. Translated, it gives CASSIRDPSTDTQYF.